Listed below are T cell receptor beta chains from one sample, sequenced in a study of post-analysis software for immune sequencing data. From the PCR reads, TCRdb called clonotypes with MiXCR, one entry per CDR3 protein. The sample contains hundreds of thousands of distinct CDR3 sequences, 25% to 30% of which appear only once. Sequenced input: blood. These receptors originate from a girl aged 10-17 years with multiple sclerosis. Each CDR3 is given with its conserved first and last residue. A D gene is named only where the DNA matches it firmly. Not every row has a clone size; where given, it reads once, few, many or a size class.

J: TRBJ2-5
size: few
V: TRBV12-3/TRBV12-4
D: TRBD2
DNA: TGTGCCAGCAGTTTAGGGACTAGCGGCTTGAAGACCCAGTACTTC
CDR3: CASSLGTSGLKTQYF

J: TRBJ1-2
size: NA
V: TRBV10-3
D: NA
DNA: TGTGCCATCAGTTCGACCGGGGATGGCTACACCTTC
CDR3: CAISSTGDGYTF

J: TRBJ1-5
size: NA
V: TRBV5-6
D: NA
DNA: TGTGCCAGCAGCTTGCGAGAAAATCAGCCCCAGCATTTT
CDR3: CASSLRENQPQHF

J: TRBJ2-7
size: few
V: TRBV20-1
D: NA
DNA: TGCAGTGCTAACCAGGGACTCTCCTACAATGAGCAGTACTTC
CDR3: CSANQGLSYNEQYF

J: TRBJ1-2
size: NA
V: TRBV5-1
D: NA
DNA: TGCGCCAGCAGCTTTAGTCTGAAGGCCCCACCCAATGGCTACACCTTC
CDR3: CASSFSLKAPPNGYTF

J: TRBJ2-1
size: few
V: TRBV29-1
D: TRBD2
DNA: TGCAGCGTTGCAAAAGCGGGAGGGTACAATGAGCAGTTCTTC
CDR3: CSVAKAGGYNEQFF

J: TRBJ1-1
size: few
V: TRBV6-6
D: TRBD1
DNA: TGTGCCAGCAGTTCGACAGGGGCGGGCACTGAAGCTTTCTTT
CDR3: CASSSTGAGTEAFF

J: TRBJ2-3
size: few
V: TRBV10-3
D: TRBD2
DNA: TGTGCCATCAGTACAGCCGGGACTAGCGGGACCCCCACGCAGTATTTT
CDR3: CAISTAGTSGTPTQYF

J: TRBJ2-3
size: NA
V: TRBV28
D: NA
DNA: TGTGCCAGCAACGGCCAACCGGGCCCCCCAGATACGCAGTATTTT
CDR3: CASNGQPGPPDTQYF

J: TRBJ2-3
size: NA
V: TRBV20-1
D: NA
DNA: TGCAGTGCTAGGGGGCCCGGCGGTCCAGATACGCAGTATTTT
CDR3: CSARGPGGPDTQYF

J: TRBJ2-3
size: many
V: TRBV20-1
D: TRBD2
DNA: TGCAGTGCTCCGTCCGGGACTAGCGGGAGATTTAGCACAGATACGCAGTATTTT
CDR3: CSAPSGTSGRFSTDTQYF

J: TRBJ1-2
size: NA
V: TRBV12-3/TRBV12-4
D: TRBD1
DNA: TGTGCCAGCAGTTTTTCAGGGGTCGGGACAGGGGACTATGGCTACACCTTC
CDR3: CASSFSGVGTGDYGYTF

J: TRBJ2-3
size: NA
V: TRBV5-1
D: NA
DNA: TGCGCCAGCAGCCCCCGGGACCTAAGCACGGTGGATACGCAGTATTTT
CDR3: CASSPRDLSTVDTQYF

J: TRBJ2-3
size: NA
V: TRBV9
D: TRBD2
DNA: TGTGCCAGCAGCGGCCCTAGCGGAGATACGCAGTATTTT
CDR3: CASSGPSGDTQYF

J: TRBJ2-6
size: few
V: TRBV6-6
D: TRBD1
DNA: TGTGCCAGCAGTTCCACACAACAGGGGGCCGGGGCCAACGTCCTGACTTTC
CDR3: CASSSTQQGAGANVLTF

J: TRBJ2-7
size: few
V: TRBV2
D: NA
DNA: TGTGCCAGCACCCTAATGGGGACCTCCTCCTACGAGCAGTACTTC
CDR3: CASTLMGTSSYEQYF

J: TRBJ1-2
size: NA
V: TRBV7-2
D: NA
DNA: TGTGCCAACAGCTTGGACAGAACTAACTATGGCTACACCTTC
CDR3: CANSLDRTNYGYTF

J: TRBJ2-4
size: NA
V: TRBV21-1
D: NA
DNA: TGTGCCAGCAGCGTGTTGGGACAGAGGGACATTCAGTACTTC
CDR3: CASSVLGQRDIQYF

J: TRBJ2-3
size: many
V: TRBV20-1
D: NA
DNA: TGCAGCTCACCCGGAGGGGGCACAGATACGCAGTATTTT
CDR3: CSSPGGGTDTQYF

J: TRBJ2-3
size: NA
V: TRBV7-9
D: TRBD2
DNA: TGTGCCAGCACCCTGGGGTCTAGCGGGAGTACTCTCACAGATACGCAGTATTTT
CDR3: CASTLGSSGSTLTDTQYF

J: TRBJ1-1
size: NA
V: TRBV28
D: NA
DNA: TGTGCCAGCGGATTACAGGGACGGACTGAAGCTTTCTTT
CDR3: CASGLQGRTEAFF

J: TRBJ1-6
size: NA
V: TRBV20-1
D: TRBD1
DNA: TGCAGTGCTAGAATGGCAGGGGGGAAGACCTATAATTCACCCCTCCACTTT
CDR3: CSARMAGGKTYNSPLHF

J: TRBJ2-7
size: few
V: TRBV29-1
D: NA
DNA: TGCAGCGTTGAAGCTGGTTCGAGACAGGAGTACGAGCAGTACTTC
CDR3: CSVEAGSRQEYEQYF

J: TRBJ2-1
size: NA
V: TRBV10-3
D: TRBD2
DNA: TGTGCCATCAGTGAGTACACGGGACTAGCGTCCTACAATGAGCAGTTCTTC
CDR3: CAISEYTGLASYNEQFF

J: TRBJ2-1
size: NA
V: TRBV20-1
D: TRBD2
DNA: TGCAGTGCTAGAGGTAGCGGGGGTCACAATGAGCAGTTCTTC
CDR3: CSARGSGGHNEQFF

J: TRBJ1-4
size: NA
V: TRBV12-3/TRBV12-4
D: NA
DNA: TGTGCCAGCAGTTTATTCGGGGGGGCTAATGAAAAACTGTTTTTT
CDR3: CASSLFGGANEKLFF

J: TRBJ1-5
size: NA
V: TRBV27
D: NA
DNA: TGTGCCAGCCGCAGGAAATTAAATCAGCCCCAGCATTTT
CDR3: CASRRKLNQPQHF

J: TRBJ1-1
size: few
V: TRBV6-5
D: NA
DNA: TGTGCCAGCACTTTTACGTCGGGGGGAGAGCACACTGAAGCTTTCTTT
CDR3: CASTFTSGGEHTEAFF

J: TRBJ2-5
size: NA
V: TRBV4-3
D: NA
DNA: TGCGCCAGCAGCCGTAACCCCCCAGAGACCCAGTACTTC
CDR3: CASSRNPPETQYF

J: TRBJ2-7
size: few
V: TRBV2
D: NA
DNA: TGTGCCAGCATTCGGGACACGGTCTACGAGCAGTACTTC
CDR3: CASIRDTVYEQYF

J: TRBJ2-1
size: few
V: TRBV6-2/TRBV6-3
D: TRBD2
DNA: TGTGCCAGCAGTTCCCAGGGACTAGCGGGTTGGGATGAGCAGTTCTTC
CDR3: CASSSQGLAGWDEQFF

J: TRBJ2-5
size: NA
V: TRBV2
D: TRBD2
DNA: TGTGCCAGCAGTGCCCCCCCGGGCGGGAGTCGCAAGACCCAGTACTTC
CDR3: CASSAPPGGSRKTQYF

J: TRBJ2-1
size: NA
V: TRBV5-1
D: NA
DNA: TGCGCCAGCAACATAAAGGGTTTCTTAGGGGATGAGCAGTTCTTC
CDR3: CASNIKGFLGDEQFF

J: TRBJ1-1
size: NA
V: TRBV27
D: NA
DNA: TGTGCCAGCAGTGGTAGGACGGGGAACACTGAAGCTTTCTTT
CDR3: CASSGRTGNTEAFF

J: TRBJ1-5
size: NA
V: TRBV12-3/TRBV12-4
D: TRBD1
DNA: TGTGCCAGCAGTCGAGAGACAGGGGCCAGCAATCAGCCCCAGCATTTT
CDR3: CASSRETGASNQPQHF

J: TRBJ2-1
size: many
V: TRBV29-1
D: NA
DNA: TGCAGCGTTAGGCTTGGGCGGGATCCCTACAATGAGCAGTTCTTC
CDR3: CSVRLGRDPYNEQFF

J: TRBJ2-1
size: many
V: TRBV20-1
D: TRBD2
DNA: TGCAGTGCTAGAGTTCTAGCGGGAGTTCCCGCCTACAATGAGCAGTTCTTC
CDR3: CSARVLAGVPAYNEQFF

J: TRBJ2-5
size: once
V: TRBV14
D: NA
DNA: TGTGCCAGCAGCCAAGCCGAGGGGTCGGAGACCCAGTACTTC
CDR3: CASSQAEGSETQYF

J: TRBJ2-1
size: NA
V: TRBV12-3/TRBV12-4
D: TRBD2
DNA: TGTGCCAGCAGTTTAGCAGCAGCGGGAGGTTCCTACAATGAGCAGTTCTTC
CDR3: CASSLAAAGGSYNEQFF

J: TRBJ1-1
size: few
V: TRBV6-5
D: NA
DNA: TGTGCCAGCAGTTTGGCACAGACGTCTGAAGCTTTCTTT
CDR3: CASSLAQTSEAFF

J: TRBJ2-7
size: NA
V: TRBV4-3
D: NA
DNA: TGCGCCAGCAGCCAATCTCGTGGTAGGGGCGGCGACGAGCAGTACTTC
CDR3: CASSQSRGRGGDEQYF